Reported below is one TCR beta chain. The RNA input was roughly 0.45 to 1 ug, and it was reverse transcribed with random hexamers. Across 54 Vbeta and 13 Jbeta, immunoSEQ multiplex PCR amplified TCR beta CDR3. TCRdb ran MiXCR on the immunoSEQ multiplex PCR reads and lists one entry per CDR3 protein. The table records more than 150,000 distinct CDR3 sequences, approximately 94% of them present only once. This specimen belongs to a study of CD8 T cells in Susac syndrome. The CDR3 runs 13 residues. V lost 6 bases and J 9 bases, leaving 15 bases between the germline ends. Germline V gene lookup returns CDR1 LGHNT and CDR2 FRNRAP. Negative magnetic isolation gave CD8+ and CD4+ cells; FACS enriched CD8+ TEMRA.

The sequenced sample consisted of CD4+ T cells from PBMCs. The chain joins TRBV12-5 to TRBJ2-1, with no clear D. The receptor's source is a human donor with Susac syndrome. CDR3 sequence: CASGPLLMGEQFF. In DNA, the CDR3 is TGTGCTAGTGGACCTCTCTTGATGGGTGAGCAGTTCTTC.